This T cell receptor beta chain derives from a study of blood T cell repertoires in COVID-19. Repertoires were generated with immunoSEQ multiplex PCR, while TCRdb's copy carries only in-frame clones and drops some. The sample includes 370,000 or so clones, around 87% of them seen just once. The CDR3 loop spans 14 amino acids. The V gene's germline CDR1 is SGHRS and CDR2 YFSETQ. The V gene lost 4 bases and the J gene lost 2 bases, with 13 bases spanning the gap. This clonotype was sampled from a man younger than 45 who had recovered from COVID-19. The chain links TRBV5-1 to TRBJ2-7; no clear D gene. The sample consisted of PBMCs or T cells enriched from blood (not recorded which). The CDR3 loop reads CASSDVATTYEQYF. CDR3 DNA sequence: TGCGCCAGCAGCGATGTAGCTACAACCTACGAGCAGTACTTC.